In this sample, the clone carrying this TCR beta chain turned up a few times. The germline gives CDR1 LNHDA, CDR2 SQIVND (reference sequence). The ends lost 4 bases at V and 5 bases at J; junction bases unmatched: 9. The CDR3 runs 15 residues. Produced via immunoSEQ multiplex PCR; TCRdb's table is partial and in-frame only. This sample yields roughly 270,000 clones, of which 70% to 90% are seen a single time; less than 6.5% belongs to the top ten. These data originate in a study of blood T cell repertoires in COVID-19. Study-wide context: The analysed material was cDNA or gDNA that came from T cells, B-cell-depleted T cells, or PBMCs.

The source material was peripheral blood. The sequence was collected from a man between 45 and 60 years old with active or convalescent COVID-19. This chain links TRBV19 with TRBJ1-1; TRBD1 aligns across 8 bases. DNA of the CDR3: TGTGCCAGTAGTACCGGACAGGGCGGTAGAACTGAAGCTTTCTTT. It translates to CASSTGQGGRTEAFF.